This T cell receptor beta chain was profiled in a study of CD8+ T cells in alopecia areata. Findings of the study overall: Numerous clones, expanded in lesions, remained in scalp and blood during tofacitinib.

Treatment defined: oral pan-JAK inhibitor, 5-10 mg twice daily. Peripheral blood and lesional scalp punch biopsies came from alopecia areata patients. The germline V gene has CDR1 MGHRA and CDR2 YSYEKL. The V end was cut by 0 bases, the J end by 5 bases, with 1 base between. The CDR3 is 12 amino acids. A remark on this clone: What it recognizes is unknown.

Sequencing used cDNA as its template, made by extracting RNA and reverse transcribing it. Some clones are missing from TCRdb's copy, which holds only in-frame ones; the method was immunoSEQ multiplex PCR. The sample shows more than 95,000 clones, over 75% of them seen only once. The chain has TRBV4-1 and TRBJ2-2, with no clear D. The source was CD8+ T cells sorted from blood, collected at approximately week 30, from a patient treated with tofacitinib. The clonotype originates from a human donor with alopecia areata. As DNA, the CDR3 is TGCGCCAGCAGCCAAGAGACCGGGGAGCTGTTTTTT. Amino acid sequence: CASSQETGELFF.